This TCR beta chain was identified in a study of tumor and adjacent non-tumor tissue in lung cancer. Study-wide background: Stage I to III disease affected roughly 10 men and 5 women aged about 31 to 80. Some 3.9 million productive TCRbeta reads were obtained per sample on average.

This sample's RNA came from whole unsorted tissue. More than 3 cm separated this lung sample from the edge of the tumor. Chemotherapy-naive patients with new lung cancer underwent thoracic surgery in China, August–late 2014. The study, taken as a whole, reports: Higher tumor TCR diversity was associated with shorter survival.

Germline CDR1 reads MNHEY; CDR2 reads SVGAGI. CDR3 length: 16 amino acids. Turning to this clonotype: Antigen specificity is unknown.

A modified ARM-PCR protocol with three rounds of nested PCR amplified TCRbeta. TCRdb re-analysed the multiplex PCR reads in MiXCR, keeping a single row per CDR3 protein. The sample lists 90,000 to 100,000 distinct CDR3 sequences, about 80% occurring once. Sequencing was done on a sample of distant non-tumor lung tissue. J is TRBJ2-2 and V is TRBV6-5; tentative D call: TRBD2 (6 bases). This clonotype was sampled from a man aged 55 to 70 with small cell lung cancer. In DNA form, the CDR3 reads TGTATCAGCAGACCCTGGCGGGGTGATTCTACCGGGGAGCTGTTTTTT. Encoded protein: CISRPWRGDSTGELFF.